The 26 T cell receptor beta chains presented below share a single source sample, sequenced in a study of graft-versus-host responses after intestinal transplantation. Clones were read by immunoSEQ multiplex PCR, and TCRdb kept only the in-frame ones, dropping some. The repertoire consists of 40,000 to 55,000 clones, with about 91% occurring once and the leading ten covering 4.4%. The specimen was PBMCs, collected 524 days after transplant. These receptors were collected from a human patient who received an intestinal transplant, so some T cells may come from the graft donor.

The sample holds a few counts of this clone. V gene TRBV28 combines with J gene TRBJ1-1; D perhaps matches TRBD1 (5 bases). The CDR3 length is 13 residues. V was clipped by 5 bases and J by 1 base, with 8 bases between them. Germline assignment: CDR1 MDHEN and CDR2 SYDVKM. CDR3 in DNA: TGTGCCAGCAGTAGACAGCAGAACACTGAAGCTTTCTTT. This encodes CASSRQQNTEAFF. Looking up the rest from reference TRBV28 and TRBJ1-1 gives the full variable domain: DVKVTQSSRYLVKRTGEKVFLECVQDMDHENMFWYRQDPGLGLRLIYFSYDVKMKEKGDIPEGYSVSREKKERFSLILESASTNQTSMYLCASSRQQNTEAFFGQGTRLTVV.

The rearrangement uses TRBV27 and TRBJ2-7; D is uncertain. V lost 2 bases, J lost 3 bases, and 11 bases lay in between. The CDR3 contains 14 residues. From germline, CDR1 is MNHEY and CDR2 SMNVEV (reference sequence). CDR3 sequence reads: CASSLADVGYEQYF. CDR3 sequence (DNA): TGTGCCAGCAGTTTAGCTGACGTAGGCTACGAGCAGTACTTC.

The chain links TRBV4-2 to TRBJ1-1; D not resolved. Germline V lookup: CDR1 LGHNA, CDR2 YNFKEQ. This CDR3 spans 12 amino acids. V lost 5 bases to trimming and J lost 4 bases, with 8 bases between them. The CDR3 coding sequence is TGTGCCAGCAGCTTGGAACTCACTGAAGCTTTCTTT. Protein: CASSLELTEAFF.

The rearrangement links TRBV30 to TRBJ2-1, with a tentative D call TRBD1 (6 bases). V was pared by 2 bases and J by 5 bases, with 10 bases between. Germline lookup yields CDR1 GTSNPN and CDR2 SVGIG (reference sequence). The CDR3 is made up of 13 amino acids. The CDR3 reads CAWSRDNNNEQFF. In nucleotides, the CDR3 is TGTGCCTGGAGTCGGGACAACAACAATGAGCAGTTCTTC.

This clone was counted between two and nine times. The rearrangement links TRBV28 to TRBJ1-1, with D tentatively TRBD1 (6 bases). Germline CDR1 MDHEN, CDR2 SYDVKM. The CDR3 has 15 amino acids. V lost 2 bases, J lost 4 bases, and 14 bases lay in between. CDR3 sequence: CASSLLTGLGTEAFF. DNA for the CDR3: TGTGCCAGCAGTTTACTTACAGGGTTGGGCACTGAAGCTTTCTTT.

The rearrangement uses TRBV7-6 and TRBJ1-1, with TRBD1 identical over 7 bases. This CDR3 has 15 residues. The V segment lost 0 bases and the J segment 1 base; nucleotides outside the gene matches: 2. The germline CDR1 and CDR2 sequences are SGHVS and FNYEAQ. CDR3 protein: CASSLAQGGNTEAFF. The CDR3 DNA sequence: TGTGCCAGCAGCTTAGCGCAGGGGGGGAACACTGAAGCTTTCTTT.

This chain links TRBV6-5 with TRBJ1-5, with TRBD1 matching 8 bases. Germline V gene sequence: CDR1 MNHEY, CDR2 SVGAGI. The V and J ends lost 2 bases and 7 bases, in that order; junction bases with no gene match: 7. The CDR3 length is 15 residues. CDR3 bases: TGTGCCAGCAGTTACAGTAAGACAGGGGCGCAGCCCCAGCATTTT. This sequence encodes CASSYSKTGAQPQHF.

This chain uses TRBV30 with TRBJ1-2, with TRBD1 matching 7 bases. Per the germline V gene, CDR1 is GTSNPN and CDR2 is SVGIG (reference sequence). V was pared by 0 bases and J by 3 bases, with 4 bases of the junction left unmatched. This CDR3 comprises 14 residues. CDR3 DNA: TGTGCCTGGAGTGTTCAGGGGGGCCACTATGGCTACACCTTC. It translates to CAWSVQGGHYGYTF.

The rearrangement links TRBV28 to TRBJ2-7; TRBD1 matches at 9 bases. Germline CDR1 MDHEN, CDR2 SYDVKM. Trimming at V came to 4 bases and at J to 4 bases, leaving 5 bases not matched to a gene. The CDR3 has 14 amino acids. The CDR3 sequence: CASSWTGAPYEQYF. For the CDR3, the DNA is TGTGCCAGCAGTTGGACAGGGGCTCCATACGAGCAGTACTTC.

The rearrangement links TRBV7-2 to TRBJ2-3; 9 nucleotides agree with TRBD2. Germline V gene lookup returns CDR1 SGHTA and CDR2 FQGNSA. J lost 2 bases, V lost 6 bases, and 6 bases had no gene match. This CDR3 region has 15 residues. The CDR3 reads CASSYRTSATDTQYF. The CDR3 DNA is TGTGCCAGCAGTTACCGGACTAGCGCCACAGATACGCAGTATTTT.

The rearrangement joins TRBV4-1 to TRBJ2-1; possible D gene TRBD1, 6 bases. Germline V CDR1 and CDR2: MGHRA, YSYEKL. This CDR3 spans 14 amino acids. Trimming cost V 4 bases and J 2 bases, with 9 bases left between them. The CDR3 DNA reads TGCGCCAGCAGCCCAAGGGGGACCTACAATGAGCAGTTCTTC. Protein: CASSPRGTYNEQFF.

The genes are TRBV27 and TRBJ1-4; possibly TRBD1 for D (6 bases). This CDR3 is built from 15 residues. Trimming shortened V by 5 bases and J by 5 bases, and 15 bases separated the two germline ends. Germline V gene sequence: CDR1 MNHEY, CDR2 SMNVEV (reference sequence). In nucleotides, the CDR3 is TGTGCCAGCAGTGCAAGGACAGCCTTCAATGAAAAACTGTTTTTT. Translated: CASSARTAFNEKLFF.

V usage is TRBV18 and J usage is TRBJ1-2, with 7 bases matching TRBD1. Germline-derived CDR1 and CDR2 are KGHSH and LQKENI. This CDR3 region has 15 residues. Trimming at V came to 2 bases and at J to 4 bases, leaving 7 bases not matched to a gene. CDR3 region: CASSPGRGQGYGYTF. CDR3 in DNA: TGTGCCAGCTCACCAGGGAGGGGGCAAGGCTATGGCTACACCTTC.

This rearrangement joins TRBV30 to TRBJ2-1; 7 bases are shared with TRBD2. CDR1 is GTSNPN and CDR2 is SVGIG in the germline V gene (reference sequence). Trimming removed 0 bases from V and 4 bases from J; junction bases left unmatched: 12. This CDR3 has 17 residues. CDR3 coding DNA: TGTGCCTGGAGTGTGTTGGTGGTCGCGGGGGTTTACAATGAGCAGTTCTTC. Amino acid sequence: CAWSVLVVAGVYNEQFF.

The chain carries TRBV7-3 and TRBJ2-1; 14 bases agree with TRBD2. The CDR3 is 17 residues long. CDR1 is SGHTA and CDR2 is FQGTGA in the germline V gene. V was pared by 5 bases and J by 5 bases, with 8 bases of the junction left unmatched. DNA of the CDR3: TGTGCCAGCAGCCCGACTAGCGGGAGGGCCAGGGACAATGAGCAGTTCTTC. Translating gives CASSPTSGRARDNEQFF.

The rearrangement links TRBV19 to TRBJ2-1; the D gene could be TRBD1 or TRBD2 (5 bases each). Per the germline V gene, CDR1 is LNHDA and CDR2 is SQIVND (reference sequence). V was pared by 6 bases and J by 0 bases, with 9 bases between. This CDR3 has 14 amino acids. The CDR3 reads CASRAGTSYNEQFF. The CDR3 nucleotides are TGTGCCAGTAGGGCCGGGACCTCCTACAATGAGCAGTTCTTC.

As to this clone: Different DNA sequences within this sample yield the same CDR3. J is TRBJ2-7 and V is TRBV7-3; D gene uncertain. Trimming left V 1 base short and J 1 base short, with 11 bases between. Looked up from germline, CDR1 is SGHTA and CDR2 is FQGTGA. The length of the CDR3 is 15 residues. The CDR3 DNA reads TGTGCCAGCAGCTTAAGGCGTGGCGAGTCCTACGAGCAGTACTTC. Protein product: CASSLRRGESYEQYF.

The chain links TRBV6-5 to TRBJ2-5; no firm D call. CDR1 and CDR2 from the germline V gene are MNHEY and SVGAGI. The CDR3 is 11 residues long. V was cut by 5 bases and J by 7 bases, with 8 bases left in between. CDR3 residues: CASSDVGTQYF. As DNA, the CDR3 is TGTGCCAGCAGTGACGTCGGGACCCAGTACTTC.

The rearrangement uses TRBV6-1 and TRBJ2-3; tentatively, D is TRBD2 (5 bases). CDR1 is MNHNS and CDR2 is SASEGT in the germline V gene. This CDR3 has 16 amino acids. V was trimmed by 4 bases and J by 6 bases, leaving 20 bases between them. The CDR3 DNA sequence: TGTGCCAGCAGTGCGTATCTATCGGGGATTGTGGATACGCAGTATTTT. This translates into CASSAYLSGIVDTQYF.

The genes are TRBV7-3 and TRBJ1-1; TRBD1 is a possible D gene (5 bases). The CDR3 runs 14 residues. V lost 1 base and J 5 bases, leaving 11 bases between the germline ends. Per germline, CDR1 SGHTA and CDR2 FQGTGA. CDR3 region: CASSLNGGRTEAFF. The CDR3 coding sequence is TGTGCCAGCAGCTTAAATGGGGGTAGGACTGAAGCTTTCTTT.

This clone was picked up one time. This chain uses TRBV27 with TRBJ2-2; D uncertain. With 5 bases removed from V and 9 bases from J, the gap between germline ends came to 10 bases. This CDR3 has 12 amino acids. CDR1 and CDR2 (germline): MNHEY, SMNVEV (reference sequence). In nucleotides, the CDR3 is TGTGCCAGCAGTCGGATCAACCGGGAGCTGTTTTTT. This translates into CASSRINRELFF.

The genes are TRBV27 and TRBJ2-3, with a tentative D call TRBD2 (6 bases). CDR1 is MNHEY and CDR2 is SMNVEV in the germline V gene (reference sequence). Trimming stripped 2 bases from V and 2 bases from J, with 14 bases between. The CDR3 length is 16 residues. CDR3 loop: CASSLQLAVSTDTQYF. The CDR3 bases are TGTGCCAGCAGTTTACAGTTAGCGGTATCCACAGATACGCAGTATTTT.

This CDR3 is CATGEQGNEQYF. CDR3 coding DNA: TGCGCCACAGGGGAACAGGGCAACGAGCAGTACTTC. This sequence joins TRBV4-1 and TRBJ2-7; perhaps TRBD1 as D (6 bases). From germline, CDR1 is MGHRA and CDR2 YSYEKL. Trimming stripped 10 bases from V and 5 bases from J, with 15 bases between. CDR3 length: 12 residues.

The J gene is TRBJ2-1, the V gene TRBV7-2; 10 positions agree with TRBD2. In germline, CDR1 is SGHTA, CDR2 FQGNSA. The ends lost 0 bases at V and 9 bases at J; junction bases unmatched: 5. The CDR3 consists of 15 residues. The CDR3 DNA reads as TGTGCCAGCAGCTTAGCGGGACTAGCGATGGGTGAGCAGTTCTTC. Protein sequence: CASSLAGLAMGEQFF.

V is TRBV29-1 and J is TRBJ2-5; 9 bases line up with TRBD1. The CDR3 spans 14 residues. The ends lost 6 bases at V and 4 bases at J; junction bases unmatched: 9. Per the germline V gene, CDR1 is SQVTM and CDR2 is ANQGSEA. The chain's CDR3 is CSVGMTGGVETQYF. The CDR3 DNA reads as TGCAGCGTGGGGATGACAGGGGGAGTAGAGACCCAGTACTTC.

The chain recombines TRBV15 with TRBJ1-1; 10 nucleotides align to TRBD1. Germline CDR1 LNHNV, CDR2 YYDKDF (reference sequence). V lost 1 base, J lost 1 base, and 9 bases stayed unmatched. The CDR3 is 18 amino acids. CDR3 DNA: TGTGCCACCAGCAGAGCCGTTGGGACAGGGGCCTGGAACACTGAAGCTTTCTTT. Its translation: CATSRAVGTGAWNTEAFF.